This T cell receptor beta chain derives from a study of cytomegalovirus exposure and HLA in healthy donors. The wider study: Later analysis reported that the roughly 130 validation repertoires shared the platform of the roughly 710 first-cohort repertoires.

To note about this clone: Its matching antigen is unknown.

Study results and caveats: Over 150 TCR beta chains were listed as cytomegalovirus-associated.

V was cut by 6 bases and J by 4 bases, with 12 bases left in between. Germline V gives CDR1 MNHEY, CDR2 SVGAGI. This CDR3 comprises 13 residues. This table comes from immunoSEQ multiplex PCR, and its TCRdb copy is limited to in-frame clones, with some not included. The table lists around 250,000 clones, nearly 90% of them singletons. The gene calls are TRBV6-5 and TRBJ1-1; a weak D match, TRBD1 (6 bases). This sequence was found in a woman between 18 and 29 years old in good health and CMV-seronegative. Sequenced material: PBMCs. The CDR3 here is CASSVQGVTEAFF. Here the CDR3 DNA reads TGTGCCAGCAGCGTACAGGGAGTCACTGAAGCTTTCTTT.